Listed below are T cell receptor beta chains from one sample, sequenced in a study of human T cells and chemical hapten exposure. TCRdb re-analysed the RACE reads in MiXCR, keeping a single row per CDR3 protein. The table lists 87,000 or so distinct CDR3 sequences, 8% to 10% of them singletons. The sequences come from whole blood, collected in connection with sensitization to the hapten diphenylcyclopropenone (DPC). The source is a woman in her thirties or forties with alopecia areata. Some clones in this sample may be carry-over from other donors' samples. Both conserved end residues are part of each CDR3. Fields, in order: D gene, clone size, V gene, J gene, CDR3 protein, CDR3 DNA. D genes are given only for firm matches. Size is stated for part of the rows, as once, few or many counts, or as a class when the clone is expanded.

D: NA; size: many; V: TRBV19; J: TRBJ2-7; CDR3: CASRSAGASSYEQYF; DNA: TGTGCCAGTAGATCCGCCGGGGCATCCTCCTACGAGCAGTACTTC
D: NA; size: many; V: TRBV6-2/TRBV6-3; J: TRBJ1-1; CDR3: CASSYSITEAFF; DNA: TGTGCCAGCAGTTACAGTATTACGGAAGCTTTCTTT
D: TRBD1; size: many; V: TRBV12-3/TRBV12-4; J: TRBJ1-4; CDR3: CASRRPGQGQEKLFF; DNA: TGTGCCAGCAGGCGTCCGGGACAGGGCCAGGAAAAACTGTTTTTT
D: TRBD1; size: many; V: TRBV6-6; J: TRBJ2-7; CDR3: CASSPNRGYEQYF; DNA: TGTGCCAGCAGCCCCAACAGGGGATACGAGCAGTACTTC
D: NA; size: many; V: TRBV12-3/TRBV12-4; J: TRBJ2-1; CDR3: CASSLRDGYNEQFF; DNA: TGTGCCAGCAGTTTACGGGACGGCTACAATGAGCAGTTCTTC
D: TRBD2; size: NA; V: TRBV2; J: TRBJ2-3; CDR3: CASSGEGVAGDYTDTQYF; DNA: TGTGCCAGCAGTGGTGAGGGGGTAGCGGGGGATTACACAGATACGCAGTATTTT
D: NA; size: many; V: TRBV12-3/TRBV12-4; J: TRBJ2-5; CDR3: CASRTELAQYF; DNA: TGTGCCAGCCGGACTGAGTTGGCCCAGTACTTC
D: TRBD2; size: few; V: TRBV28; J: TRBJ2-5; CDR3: CASSSRRGGPETQYF; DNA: TGTGCCAGCAGTTCCCGACGGGGGGGCCCCGAGACCCAGTACTTC
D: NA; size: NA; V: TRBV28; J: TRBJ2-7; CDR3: CASFPNHLNEQYF; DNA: TGTGCCAGCTTCCCTAATCACCTGAACGAGCAGTACTTC
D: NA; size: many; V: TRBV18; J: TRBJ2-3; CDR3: CASSPQQGGDTQYF; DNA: TGTGCCAGCTCACCCCAGCAGGGAGGAGATACGCAGTATTTT
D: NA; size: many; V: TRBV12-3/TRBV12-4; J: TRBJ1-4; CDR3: CASSSWRNPEKLFF; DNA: TGTGCCAGCAGTTCTTGGCGGAACCCCGAAAAACTGTTTTTT
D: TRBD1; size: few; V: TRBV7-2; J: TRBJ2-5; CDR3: CASSLQGALETQYF; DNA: TGTGCCAGCTCCCTCCAGGGGGCTCTGGAGACCCAGTACTTC
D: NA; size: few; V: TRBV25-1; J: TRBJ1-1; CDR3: CASSVPGGEAFF; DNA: TGTGCCAGCAGTGTACCGGGAGGTGAAGCTTTCTTT
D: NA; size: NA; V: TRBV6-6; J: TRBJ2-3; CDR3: CASRPGLLTDTQYF; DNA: TGTGCCAGCAGGCCGGGATTGCTCACAGATACGCAGTATTTT
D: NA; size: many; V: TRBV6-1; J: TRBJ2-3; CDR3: CASTFGASTDTQYF; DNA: TGTGCCAGTACCTTCGGGGCGAGCACAGATACGCAGTATTTT
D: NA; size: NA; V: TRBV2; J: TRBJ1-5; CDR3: CASSEAAGPRHF; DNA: TGTGCCAGCAGTGAAGCGGCTGGTCCTCGGCATTTT
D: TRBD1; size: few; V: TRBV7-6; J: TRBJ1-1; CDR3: CASSLGWGQLNTEAFF; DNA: TGTGCCAGCAGCTTAGGATGGGGACAGCTAAACACTGAAGCTTTCTTT
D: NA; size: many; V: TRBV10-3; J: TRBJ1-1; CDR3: CAISESGFSRNTEAFF; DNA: TGTGCCATCAGTGAGTCGGGCTTTTCTAGGAACACTGAAGCTTTCTTT
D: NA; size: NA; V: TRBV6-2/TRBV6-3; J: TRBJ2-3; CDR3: CASSYSSTDTQYF; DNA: TGTGCCAGCAGTTACTCTAGCACAGATACGCAGTATTTT
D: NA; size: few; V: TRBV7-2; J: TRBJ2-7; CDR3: CASSSYLGAYEQYF; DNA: TGTGCCAGCAGCTCGTATTTGGGCGCCTACGAGCAGTACTTC
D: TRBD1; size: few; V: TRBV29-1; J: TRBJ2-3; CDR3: CSGGDRLTDTQYF; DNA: TGCAGCGGTGGGGACAGGCTCACAGATACGCAGTATTTT
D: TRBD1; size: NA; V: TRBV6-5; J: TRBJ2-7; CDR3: CASSYRGQGIEQYF; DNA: TGTGCCAGCAGTTACAGGGGACAGGGGATCGAGCAGTACTTC
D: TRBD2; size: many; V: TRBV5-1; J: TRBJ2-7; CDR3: CASSGSGSSYEQYF; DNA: TGCGCCAGCAGCGGAAGCGGGAGCTCCTACGAGCAGTACTTC